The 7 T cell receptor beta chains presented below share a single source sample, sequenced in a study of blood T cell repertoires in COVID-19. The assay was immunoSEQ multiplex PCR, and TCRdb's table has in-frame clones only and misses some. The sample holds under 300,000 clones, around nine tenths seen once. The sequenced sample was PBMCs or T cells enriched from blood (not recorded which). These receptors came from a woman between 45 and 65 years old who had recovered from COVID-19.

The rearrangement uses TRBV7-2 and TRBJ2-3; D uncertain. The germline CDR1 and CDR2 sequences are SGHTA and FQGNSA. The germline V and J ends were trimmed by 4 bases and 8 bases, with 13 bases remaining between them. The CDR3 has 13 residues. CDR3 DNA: TGTGCCAGCAGCTCTGGAATCGACTTTACGCAGTATTTT. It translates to CASSSGIDFTQYF. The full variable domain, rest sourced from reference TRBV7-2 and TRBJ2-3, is GAGVSQSPSNKVTEKGKDVELRCDPISGHTALYWYRQSLGQGLEFLIYFQGNSAPDKSGLPSDRFSAERTGGSVSTLTIQRTQQEDSAVYLCASSSGIDFTQYFGPGTRLTVL.

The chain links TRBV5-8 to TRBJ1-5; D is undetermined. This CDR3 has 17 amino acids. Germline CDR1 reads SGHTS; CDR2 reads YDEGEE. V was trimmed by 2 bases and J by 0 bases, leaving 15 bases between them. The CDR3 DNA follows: TGTGCCAGCAGCTTCCTTTTTAGCGTCAATAGCAATCAGCCCCAGCATTTT. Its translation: CASSFLFSVNSNQPQHF. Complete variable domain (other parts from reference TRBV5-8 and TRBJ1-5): EAGVTQSPTHLIKTRGQQATLRCSPISGHTSVYWYQQALGLGLQFLLWYDEGEERNRGNFPPRFSGRQFPNYSSELNVNALELEDSALYLCASSFLFSVNSNQPQHFGDGTRLSIL.

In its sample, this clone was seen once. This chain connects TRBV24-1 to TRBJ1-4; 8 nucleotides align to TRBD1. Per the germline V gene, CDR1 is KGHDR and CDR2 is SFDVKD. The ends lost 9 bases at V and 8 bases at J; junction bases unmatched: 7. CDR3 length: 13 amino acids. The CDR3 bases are TGTGCCACCCAGGGGGCAGGGTCGGAAAAACTGTTTTTT. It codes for CATQGAGSEKLFF.

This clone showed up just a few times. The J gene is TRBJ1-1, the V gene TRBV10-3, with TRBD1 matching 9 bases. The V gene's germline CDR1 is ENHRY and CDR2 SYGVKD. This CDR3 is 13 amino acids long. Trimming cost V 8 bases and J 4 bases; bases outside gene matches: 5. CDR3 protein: CAIGDRAGTEAFF. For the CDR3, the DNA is TGTGCCATCGGGGACAGGGCGGGCACTGAAGCTTTCTTT.

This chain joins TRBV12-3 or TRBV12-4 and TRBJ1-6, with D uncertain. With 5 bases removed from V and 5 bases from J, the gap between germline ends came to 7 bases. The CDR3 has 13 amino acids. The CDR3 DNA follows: TGTGCCAGCAGTCTTACTAATAATTCACCCCTCCACTTT. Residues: CASSLTNNSPLHF.

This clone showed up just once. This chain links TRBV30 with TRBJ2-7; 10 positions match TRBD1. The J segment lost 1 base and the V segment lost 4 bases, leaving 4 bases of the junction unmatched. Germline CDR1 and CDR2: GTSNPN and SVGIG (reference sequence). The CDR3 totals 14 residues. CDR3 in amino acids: CAWNPGQGSYEQYF. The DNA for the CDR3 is TGTGCCTGGAACCCGGGACAGGGGTCCTACGAGCAGTACTTC.

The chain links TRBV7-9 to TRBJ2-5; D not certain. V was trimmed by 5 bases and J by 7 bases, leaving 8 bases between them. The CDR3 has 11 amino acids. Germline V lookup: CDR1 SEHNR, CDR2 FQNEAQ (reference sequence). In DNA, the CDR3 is TGTGCCAGCAGCCCCGGTTTGACCCAGTACTTC. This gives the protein CASSPGLTQYF.